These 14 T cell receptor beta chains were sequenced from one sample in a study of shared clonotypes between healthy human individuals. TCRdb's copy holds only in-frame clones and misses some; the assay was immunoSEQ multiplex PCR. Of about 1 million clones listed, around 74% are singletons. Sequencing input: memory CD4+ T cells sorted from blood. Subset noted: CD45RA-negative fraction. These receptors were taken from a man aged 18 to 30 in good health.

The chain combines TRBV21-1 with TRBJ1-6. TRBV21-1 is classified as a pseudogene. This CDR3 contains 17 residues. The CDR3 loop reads CASSKERQNSYNSPLHF. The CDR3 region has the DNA TGTGCCAGCAGCAAAGAAAGGCAGAACTCCTATAATTCACCCCTCCACTTT.

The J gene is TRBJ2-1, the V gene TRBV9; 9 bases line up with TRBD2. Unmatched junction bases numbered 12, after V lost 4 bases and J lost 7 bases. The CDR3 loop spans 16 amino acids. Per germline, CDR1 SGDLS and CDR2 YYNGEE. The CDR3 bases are TGTGCCAGCAGCTTCCGCGGGGCTAGCGGGGTAAATGAGCAGTTCTTC. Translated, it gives CASSFRGASGVNEQFF.

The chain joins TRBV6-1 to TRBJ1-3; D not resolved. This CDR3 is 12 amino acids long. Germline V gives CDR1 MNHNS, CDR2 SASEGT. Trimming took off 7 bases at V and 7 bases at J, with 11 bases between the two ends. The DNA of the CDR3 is TGTGCCAGCATGGAGACCCAGAACACCATATATTTT. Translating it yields CASMETQNTIYF.

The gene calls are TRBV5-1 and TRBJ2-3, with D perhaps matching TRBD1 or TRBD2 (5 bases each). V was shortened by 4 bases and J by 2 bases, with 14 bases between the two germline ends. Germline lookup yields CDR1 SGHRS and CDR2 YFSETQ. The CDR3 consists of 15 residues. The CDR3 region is CASSSRDGLTDTQYF. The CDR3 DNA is TGCGCCAGCAGCAGTCGGGACGGCCTCACAGATACGCAGTATTTT.

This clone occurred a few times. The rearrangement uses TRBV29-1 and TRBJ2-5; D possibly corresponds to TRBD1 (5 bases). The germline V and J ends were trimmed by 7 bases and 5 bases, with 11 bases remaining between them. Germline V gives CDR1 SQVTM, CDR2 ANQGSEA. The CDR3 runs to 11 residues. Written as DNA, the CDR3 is TGCAGCGCAGGGCCCGGGGAGACCCAGTACTTC. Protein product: CSAGPGETQYF.

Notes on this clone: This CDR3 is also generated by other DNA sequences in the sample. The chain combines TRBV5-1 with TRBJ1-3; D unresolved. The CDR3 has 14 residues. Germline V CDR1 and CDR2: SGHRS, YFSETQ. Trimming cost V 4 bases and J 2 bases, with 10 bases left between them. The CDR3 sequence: CASSPGDTGNTIYF. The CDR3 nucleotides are TGCGCCAGCAGCCCGGGTGATACTGGAAACACCATATATTTT.

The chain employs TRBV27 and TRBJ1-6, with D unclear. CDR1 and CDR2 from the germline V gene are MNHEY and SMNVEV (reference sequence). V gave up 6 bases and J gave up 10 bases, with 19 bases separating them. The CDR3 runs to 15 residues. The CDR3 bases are TGTGCCAGCAGCCTCGCAGCCAGCACCAAATCACCCCTCCACTTT. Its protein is CASSLAASTKSPLHF.

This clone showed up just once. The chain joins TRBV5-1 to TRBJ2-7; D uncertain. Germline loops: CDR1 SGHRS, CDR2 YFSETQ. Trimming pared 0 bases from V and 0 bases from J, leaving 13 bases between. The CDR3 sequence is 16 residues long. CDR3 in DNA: TGCGCCAGCAGCTTGGTCCCGGACGGATCCTCCTACGAGCAGTACTTC. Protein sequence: CASSLVPDGSSYEQYF.

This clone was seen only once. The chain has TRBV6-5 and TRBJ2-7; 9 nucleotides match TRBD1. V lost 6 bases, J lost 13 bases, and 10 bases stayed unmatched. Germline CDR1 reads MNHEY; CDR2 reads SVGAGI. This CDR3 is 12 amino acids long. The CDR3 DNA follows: TGTGCCAGCAGCCCCGACAGGGGGGGTAAATACTTC. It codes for CASSPDRGGKYF.

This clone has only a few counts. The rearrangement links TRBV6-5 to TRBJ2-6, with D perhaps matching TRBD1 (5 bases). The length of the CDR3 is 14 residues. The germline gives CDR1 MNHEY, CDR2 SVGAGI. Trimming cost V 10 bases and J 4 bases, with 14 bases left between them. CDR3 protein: CATLTGSGANVLTF. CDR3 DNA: TGTGCCACCCTCACAGGTTCGGGGGCCAACGTCCTGACTTTC.

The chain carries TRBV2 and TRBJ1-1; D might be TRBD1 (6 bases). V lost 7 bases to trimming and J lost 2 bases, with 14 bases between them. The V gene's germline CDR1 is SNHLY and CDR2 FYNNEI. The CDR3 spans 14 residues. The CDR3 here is CASTGWGQNTEAFF. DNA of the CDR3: TGTGCCAGCACGGGTTGGGGGCAAAACACTGAAGCTTTCTTT.

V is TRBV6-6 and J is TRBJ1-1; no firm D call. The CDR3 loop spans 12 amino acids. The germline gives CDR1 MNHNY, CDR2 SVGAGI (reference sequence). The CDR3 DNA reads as TGTGCATCCACGAGGGAAGGAACTGAAGCTTTCTTT. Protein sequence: CASTREGTEAFF.

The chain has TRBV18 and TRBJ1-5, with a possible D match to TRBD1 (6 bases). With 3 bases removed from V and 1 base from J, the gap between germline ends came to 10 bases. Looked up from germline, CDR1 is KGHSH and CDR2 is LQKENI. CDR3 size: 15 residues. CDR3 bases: TGTGCCAGCTCACCTTACAGGGAAAGCAATCAGCCCCAGCATTTT. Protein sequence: CASSPYRESNQPQHF.

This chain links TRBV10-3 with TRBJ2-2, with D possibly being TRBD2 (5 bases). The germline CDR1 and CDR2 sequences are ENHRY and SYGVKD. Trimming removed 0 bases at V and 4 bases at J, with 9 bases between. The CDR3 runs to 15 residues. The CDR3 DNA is TGTGCCATCAGTGAGTCAGCGCGGGCCACCGGGGAGCTGTTTTTT. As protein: CAISESARATGELFF.